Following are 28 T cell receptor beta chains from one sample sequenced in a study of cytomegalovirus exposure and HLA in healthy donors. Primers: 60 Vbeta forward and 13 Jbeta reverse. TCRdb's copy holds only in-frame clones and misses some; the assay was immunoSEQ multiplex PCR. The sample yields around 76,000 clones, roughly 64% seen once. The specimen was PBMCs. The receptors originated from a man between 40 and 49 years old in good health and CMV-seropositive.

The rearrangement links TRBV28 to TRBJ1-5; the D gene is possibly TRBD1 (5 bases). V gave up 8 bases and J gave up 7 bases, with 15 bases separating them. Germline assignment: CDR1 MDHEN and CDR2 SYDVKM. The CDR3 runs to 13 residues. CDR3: CASETGVGQPQHF. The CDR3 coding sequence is TGTGCCAGCGAAACGGGGGTAGGGCAGCCCCAGCATTTT.

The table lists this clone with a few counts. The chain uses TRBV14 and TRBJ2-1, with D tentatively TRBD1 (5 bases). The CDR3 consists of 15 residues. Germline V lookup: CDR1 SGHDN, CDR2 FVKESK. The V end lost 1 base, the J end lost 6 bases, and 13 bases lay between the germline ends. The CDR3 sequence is CASSQGQLLGNEQFF. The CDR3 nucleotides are TGTGCCAGCAGCCAAGGACAGCTGTTGGGCAATGAGCAGTTCTTC.

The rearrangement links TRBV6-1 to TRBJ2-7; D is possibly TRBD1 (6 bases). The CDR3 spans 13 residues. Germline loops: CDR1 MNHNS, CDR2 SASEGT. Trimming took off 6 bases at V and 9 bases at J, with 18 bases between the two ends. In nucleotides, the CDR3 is TGTGCCAGCAGAAATTACAGGGAGTCAGGGCAGTACTTC. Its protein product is CASRNYRESGQYF.

The CDR3 here is CASSLSGGQWTYEQYF. The CDR3 region has the DNA TGTGCCAGCAGCTTGTCTGGGGGACAGTGGACCTACGAGCAGTACTTC. This chain connects TRBV5-6 to TRBJ2-7; TRBD1 matches at 7 bases. V gave up 1 base and J gave up 2 bases; unmatched junction bases: 9. Germline assignment: CDR1 SGHDT and CDR2 YYEEEE. This CDR3 comprises 16 residues.

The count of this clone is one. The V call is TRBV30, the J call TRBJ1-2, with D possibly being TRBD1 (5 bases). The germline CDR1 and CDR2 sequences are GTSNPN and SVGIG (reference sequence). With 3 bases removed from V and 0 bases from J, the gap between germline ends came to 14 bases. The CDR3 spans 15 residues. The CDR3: CAWSRAGGSNYGYTF. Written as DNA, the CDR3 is TGTGCCTGGAGCCGTGCCGGGGGTTCTAACTATGGCTACACCTTC.

Here the CDR3 DNA reads TGTGCCAGCAGCGAGGAGGGTGCCTATAATTCACCCCTCCACTTT. Translating it yields CASSEEGAYNSPLHF. The V call is TRBV13, the J call TRBJ1-6; D is unclear. V dropped 5 bases and J dropped 2 bases, with 10 bases sitting between them. The CDR3 is 15 residues long. Looked up from germline, CDR1 is PRHDT and CDR2 is FYEKMQ (reference sequence). The full variable domain, with the rest looked up from reference TRBV13 and TRBJ1-6, is AAGVIQSPRHLIKEKRETATLKCYPIPRHDTVYWYQQGPGQDPQFLISFYEKMQSDKGSIPDRFSAQQFSDYHSELNMSSLELGDSALYFCASSEEGAYNSPLHFGNGTRLTVT.

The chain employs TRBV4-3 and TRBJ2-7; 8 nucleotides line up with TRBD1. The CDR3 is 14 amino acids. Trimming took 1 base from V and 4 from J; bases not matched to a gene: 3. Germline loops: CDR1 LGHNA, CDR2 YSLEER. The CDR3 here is CASSQGTGFYEQYF. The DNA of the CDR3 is TGCGCCAGCAGCCAAGGGACAGGGTTTTACGAGCAGTACTTC.

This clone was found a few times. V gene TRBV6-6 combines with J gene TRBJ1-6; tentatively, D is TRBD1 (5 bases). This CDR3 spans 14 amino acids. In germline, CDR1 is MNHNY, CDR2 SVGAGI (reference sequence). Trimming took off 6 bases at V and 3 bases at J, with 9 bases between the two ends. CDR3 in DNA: TGTGCCAGCAGGGACACAAACTATAATTCACCCCTCCACTTT. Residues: CASRDTNYNSPLHF.

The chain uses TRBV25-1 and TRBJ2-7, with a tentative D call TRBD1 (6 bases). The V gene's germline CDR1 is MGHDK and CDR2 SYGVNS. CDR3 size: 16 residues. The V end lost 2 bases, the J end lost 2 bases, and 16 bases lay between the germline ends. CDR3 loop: CASSERGQFLPYEQYF. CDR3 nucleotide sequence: TGTGCCAGCAGTGAACGTGGACAGTTTTTGCCCTACGAGCAGTACTTC.

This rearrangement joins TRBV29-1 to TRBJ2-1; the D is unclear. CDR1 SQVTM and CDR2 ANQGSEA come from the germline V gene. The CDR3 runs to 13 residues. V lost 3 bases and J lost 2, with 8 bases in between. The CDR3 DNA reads TGCAGCGTTGACCCTCTTGCCTACAATGAGCAGTTCTTC. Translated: CSVDPLAYNEQFF.

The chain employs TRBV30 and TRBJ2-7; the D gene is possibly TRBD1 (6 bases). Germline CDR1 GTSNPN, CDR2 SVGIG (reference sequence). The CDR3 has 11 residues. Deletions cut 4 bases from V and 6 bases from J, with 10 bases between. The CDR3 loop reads CAWKVRGEQYF. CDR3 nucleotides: TGTGCCTGGAAAGTCAGGGGCGAGCAGTACTTC.

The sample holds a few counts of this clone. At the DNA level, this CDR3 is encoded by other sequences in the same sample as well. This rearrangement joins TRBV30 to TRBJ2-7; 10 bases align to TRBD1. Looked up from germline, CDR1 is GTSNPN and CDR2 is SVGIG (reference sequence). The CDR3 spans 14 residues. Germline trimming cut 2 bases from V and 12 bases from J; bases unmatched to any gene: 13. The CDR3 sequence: CAWSSGTGVRSRYF. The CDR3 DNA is TGTGCCTGGAGTTCCGGGACAGGGGTTCGATCTCGGTACTTC.

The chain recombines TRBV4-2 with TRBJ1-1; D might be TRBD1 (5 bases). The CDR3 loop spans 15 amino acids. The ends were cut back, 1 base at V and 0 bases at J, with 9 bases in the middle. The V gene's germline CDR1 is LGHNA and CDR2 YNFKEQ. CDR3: CASSQAGGMNTEAFF. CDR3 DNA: TGTGCCAGCAGCCAAGCGGGGGGAATGAACACTGAAGCTTTCTTT.

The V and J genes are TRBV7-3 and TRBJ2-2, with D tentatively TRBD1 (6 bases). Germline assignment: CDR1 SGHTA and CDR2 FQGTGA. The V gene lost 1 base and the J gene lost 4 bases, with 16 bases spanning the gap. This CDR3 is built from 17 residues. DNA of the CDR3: TGTGCCAGCAGCTTAATAGGGGGTTCGGGCCCCACCGGGGAGCTGTTTTTT. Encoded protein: CASSLIGGSGPTGELFF.

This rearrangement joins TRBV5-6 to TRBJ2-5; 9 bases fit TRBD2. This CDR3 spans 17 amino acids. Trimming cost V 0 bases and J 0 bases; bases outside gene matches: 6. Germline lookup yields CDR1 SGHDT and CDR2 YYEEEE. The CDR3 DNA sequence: TGTGCCAGCAGCTTGGGTCTAGCGGGAACCTACCAAGAGACCCAGTACTTC. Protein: CASSLGLAGTYQETQYF.

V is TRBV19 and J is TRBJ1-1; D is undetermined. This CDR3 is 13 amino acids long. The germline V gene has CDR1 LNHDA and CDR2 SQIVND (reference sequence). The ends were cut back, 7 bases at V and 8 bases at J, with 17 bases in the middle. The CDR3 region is CASINILSWEAFF. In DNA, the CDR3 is TGTGCCAGTATCAATATCCTCAGTTGGGAAGCTTTCTTT.

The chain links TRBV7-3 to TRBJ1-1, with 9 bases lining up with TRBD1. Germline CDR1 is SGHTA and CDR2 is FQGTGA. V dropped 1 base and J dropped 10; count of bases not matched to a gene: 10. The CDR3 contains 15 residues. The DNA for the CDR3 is TGTGCCAGCAGCTTAAGCGCGGGACAGGGTACTTTAGCTTTCTTT. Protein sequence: CASSLSAGQGTLAFF.

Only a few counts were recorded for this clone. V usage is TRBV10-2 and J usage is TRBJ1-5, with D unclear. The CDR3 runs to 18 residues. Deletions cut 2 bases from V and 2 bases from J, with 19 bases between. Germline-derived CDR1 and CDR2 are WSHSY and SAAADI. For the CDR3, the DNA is TGCGCCAGCAGTGAGCACACCGGTGCGGGAAGCGGCAATCAGCCCCAGCATTTT. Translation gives CASSEHTGAGSGNQPQHF.

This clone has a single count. DNA for the CDR3: TGTGCCAGCACCCTACCAGGGGCGAATCAGCCCCAGCATTTT. Its translation is CASTLPGANQPQHF. The chain is built from TRBV6-6 and TRBJ1-5; perhaps TRBD1 as D (6 bases). This CDR3 spans 14 amino acids. V lost 7 bases and J lost 4, with 14 bases in between. Germline lookup yields CDR1 MNHNY and CDR2 SVGAGI (reference sequence).

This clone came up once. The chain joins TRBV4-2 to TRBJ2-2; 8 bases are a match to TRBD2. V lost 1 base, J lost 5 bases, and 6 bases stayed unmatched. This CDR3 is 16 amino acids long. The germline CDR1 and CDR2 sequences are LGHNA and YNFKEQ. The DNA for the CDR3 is TGTGCCAGCAGCCAAGGCTACGGGGGGGGAACCGGGGAGCTGTTTTTT. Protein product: CASSQGYGGGTGELFF.

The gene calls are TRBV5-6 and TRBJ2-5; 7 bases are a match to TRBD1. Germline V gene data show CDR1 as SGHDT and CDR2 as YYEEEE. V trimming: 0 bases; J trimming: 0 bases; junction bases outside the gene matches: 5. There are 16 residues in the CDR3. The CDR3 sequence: CASSLVRGSYQETQYF. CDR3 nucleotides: TGTGCCAGCAGCTTGGTCAGGGGGAGTTACCAAGAGACCCAGTACTTC.

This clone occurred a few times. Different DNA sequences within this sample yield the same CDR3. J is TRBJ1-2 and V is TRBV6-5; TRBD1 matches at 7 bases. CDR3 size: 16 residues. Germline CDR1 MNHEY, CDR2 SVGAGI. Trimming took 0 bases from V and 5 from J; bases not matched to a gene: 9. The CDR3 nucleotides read TGTGCCAGCAGTTACTCGAGGACAGGCGGGGGGTATGGCTACACCTTC. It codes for CASSYSRTGGGYGYTF.

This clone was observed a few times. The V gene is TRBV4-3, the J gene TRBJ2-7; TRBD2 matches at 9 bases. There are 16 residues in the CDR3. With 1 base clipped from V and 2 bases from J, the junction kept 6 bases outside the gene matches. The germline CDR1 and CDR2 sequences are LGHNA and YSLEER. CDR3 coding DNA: TGCGCCAGCAGCCAAGGAGTAGCGGGGGATGCCTACGAGCAGTACTTC. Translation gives CASSQGVAGDAYEQYF.

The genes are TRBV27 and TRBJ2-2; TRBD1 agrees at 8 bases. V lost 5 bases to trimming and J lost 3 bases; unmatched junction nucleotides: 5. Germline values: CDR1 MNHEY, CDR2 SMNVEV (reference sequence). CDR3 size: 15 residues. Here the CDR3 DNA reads TGTGCCAGCAGTCGACAGGGGAGAGACACCGGGGAGCTGTTTTTT. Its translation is CASSRQGRDTGELFF.

The CDR3 reads CASSPRDSSYNEQFF. CDR3 bases: TGTGCCAGCAGCCCCCGGGACTCCTCCTACAATGAGCAGTTCTTC. The chain uses TRBV11-3 and TRBJ2-1, with D possibly matching TRBD2 (6 bases). Trimming left V 5 bases short and J 0 bases short, with 11 bases between. This CDR3 contains 15 residues. CDR1 is SGHNT and CDR2 is YENEEA in the germline V gene.

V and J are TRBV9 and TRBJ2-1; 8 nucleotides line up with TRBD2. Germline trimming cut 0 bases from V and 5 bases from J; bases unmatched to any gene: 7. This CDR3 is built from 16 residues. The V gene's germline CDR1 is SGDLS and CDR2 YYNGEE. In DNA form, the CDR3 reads TGTGCCAGCAGCGTAGGGGTAGCGGGAAGGGACAATGAGCAGTTCTTC. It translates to CASSVGVAGRDNEQFF.

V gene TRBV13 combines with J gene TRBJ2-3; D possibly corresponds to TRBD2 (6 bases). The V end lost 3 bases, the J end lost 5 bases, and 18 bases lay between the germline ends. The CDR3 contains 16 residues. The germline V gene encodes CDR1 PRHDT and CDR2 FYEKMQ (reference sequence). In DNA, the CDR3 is TGTGCCAGCAGCTTCCTCTTTGGGGGAGCGGGAGATACGCAGTATTTT. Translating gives CASSFLFGGAGDTQYF.

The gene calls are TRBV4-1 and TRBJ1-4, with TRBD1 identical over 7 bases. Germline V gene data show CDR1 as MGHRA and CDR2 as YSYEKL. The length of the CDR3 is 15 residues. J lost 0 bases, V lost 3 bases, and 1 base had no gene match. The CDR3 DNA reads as TGCGCCAGCAGCCAGGGACAGTCAACTAATGAAAAACTGTTTTTT. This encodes CASSQGQSTNEKLFF.